Listed below are T cell receptor beta chains from one sample, sequenced in a study of control samples from healthy donors and cancer patients. Measured with immunoSEQ multiplex PCR; TCRdb has only the in-frame clones, and not every one. The data hold just over 150,000 clones, with about 94% observed a single time. Sequencing was carried out using blood. The origin of the receptors is a woman between 40 and 55 years old in good health. Both conserved end residues are part of each CDR3. D genes are given only for firm matches. Some rows have no size entry. The others give once, few or many, or a class for an expanded clone.

cdr3_aa,cdr3_nt,v_call,clone_size,j_call,d_call
CASSFPNRGLLF,TGTGCCAGCAGTTTCCCCAACAGGGGGCTCCTCTTT,TRBV27,NA,TRBJ1-1,TRBD1
CASSLAPGSGIADTQYF,TGCGCCAGCAGCTTGGCCCCAGGGTCCGGGATCGCAGATACGCAGTATTTT,TRBV5-1,NA,TRBJ2-3,NA
CASRQTGQNTGELFF,TGTGCCAGCAGGCAGACAGGGCAGAACACCGGGGAGCTGTTTTTT,TRBV6-5,NA,TRBJ2-2,TRBD1
CASSLETGSLINTF,TGTGCCAGCAGCTTGGAGACAGGGTCCCTCATTAACACCTTC,TRBV7-8,few,TRBJ1-2,TRBD1
CASSSPIAGIAYEQYF,TGTGCCAGCAGTTCGCCGATAGCGGGGATAGCCTACGAGCAGTACTTC,TRBV6-6,once,TRBJ2-7,TRBD2
CASSQDGQGYGYTF,TGTGCCAGCAGCCAAGATGGACAGGGGTATGGCTACACCTTC,TRBV4-2,NA,TRBJ1-2,TRBD1
CASSPNRGLPYETQYF,TGTGCCAGCTCACCAAACAGGGGGCTACCCTACGAGACCCAGTACTTC,TRBV18,NA,TRBJ2-5,TRBD1
CASSQGGGGNSPLHF,TGTGCCAGCAGCCAAGGGGGGGGTGGTAATTCACCCCTCCACTTT,TRBV3-1/TRBV3-2,NA,TRBJ1-6,NA
CASSQEIGSGTNYGYTF,TGTGCCAGCAGCCAAGAAATAGGGTCGGGGACTAACTATGGCTACACCTTC,TRBV3-1/TRBV3-2,NA,TRBJ1-2,NA
CASSQDSSGNTIYF,TGTGCCAGCAGCCAGGACAGCTCTGGAAACACCATATATTTT,TRBV3-1/TRBV3-2,few,TRBJ1-3,NA
CASSRREVAVPSTDTQYF,TGTGCCAGCAGCCGCCGGGAGGTAGCGGTCCCTAGCACAGATACGCAGTATTTT,TRBV5-8,NA,TRBJ2-3,TRBD2
CASSRLKETQYF,TGTGCCAGCAGCCGCCTAAAAGAGACCCAGTACTTC,TRBV3-1/TRBV3-2,NA,TRBJ2-5,NA
CASSDPGGQAGNTIYF,TGTGCCAGCAGCGACCCTGGCGGGCAGGCTGGAAACACCATATATTTT,TRBV7-2,NA,TRBJ1-3,NA
CASSTGLRETQYF,TGTGCCAGCAGTACAGGGTTGCGAGAGACCCAGTACTTC,TRBV9,NA,TRBJ2-5,NA
CASSPRGPLITFYGYTF,TGTGCCAGCAGCCCTAGGGGACCTCTAATTACATTTTATGGCTACACCTTC,TRBV7-2,NA,TRBJ1-2,NA
CASGNYEQYF,TGTGCCAGCGGGAATTACGAGCAGTACTTC,TRBV27,NA,TRBJ2-7,NA
CASSDPPGEQYF,TGTGCCAGCAGTGACCCCCCAGGGGAGCAGTACTTC,TRBV6-1,NA,TRBJ2-7,NA
CASSPQRQGASTEAFF,TGTGCCAGCTCACCCCAAAGACAGGGGGCGAGCACTGAAGCTTTCTTT,TRBV18,NA,TRBJ1-1,TRBD1
CASSQDSGLGYGYTF,TGCGCCAGCAGCCAAGATAGCGGTCTGGGATATGGCTACACCTTC,TRBV4-1,NA,TRBJ1-2,NA
CASSWRTGDDSPLHF,TGCGCCAGCAGCTGGAGGACAGGGGATGATTCACCCCTCCACTTT,TRBV4-1,NA,TRBJ1-6,TRBD1
CASSFDKYGEQFF,TGTGCCAGCAGCTTCGACAAATACGGTGAGCAGTTCTTC,TRBV7-2,NA,TRBJ2-1,NA
CASSVAAGEPYEQYF,TGTGCCAGCAGCGTAGCGGCAGGAGAGCCCTACGAGCAGTACTTC,TRBV9,NA,TRBJ2-7,NA
CASSTGGRSTEAFF,TGTGCCAGCTCAACAGGGGGCCGAAGCACTGAAGCTTTCTTT,TRBV18,NA,TRBJ1-1,TRBD1
CASSYSRYEQYF,TGTGCCAGCAGTTACTCCAGGTACGAGCAGTACTTC,TRBV6-6,NA,TRBJ2-7,NA
CASSLRAAAPTDTQYF,TGTGCCAGCAGCTTAAGGGCAGCGGCTCCCACAGATACGCAGTATTTT,TRBV7-3,NA,TRBJ2-3,NA
CSVEAGGYNEQFF,TGCAGCGTTGAGGCGGGGGGCTACAATGAGCAGTTCTTC,TRBV29-1,NA,TRBJ2-1,TRBD2
CASSLTRQAGPEKLFF,TGTGCCAGCAGCTTAACTCGACAGGCTGGGCCGGAAAAACTGTTTTTT,TRBV7-9,once,TRBJ1-4,NA
CASSQRTGGYGYTF,TGCGCCAGCAGCCAAAGGACAGGGGGCTATGGCTACACCTTC,TRBV4-3,NA,TRBJ1-2,TRBD1
CASSDWVHGTVNPEAFF,TGTGCCAGCAGTGATTGGGTCCACGGGACAGTCAATCCTGAAGCTTTCTTT,TRBV6-1,NA,TRBJ1-1,TRBD1
CASSQEGQGDGELFF,TGCGCCAGCAGCCAAGAAGGACAGGGCGACGGGGAGCTGTTTTTT,TRBV4-3,NA,TRBJ2-2,TRBD1
CASSLGLDRGHSPLHF,TGTGCCAGCAGTTTGGGGCTGGACAGGGGACATTCACCCCTCCACTTT,TRBV6-5,NA,TRBJ1-6,TRBD1
CASSLSGGFNEKLFF,TGTGCCAGCAGCCTCTCGGGGGGGTTTAATGAAAAACTGTTTTTT,TRBV7-2,NA,TRBJ1-4,NA
CASKIREGNTGELFF,TGTGCCAGTAAAATCCGGGAGGGCAACACCGGGGAGCTGTTTTTT,TRBV19,once,TRBJ2-2,TRBD2